The T cell receptor beta chain described here comes from a study of control samples from healthy donors and cancer patients. Assay used: immunoSEQ multiplex PCR; TCRdb lists only in-frame clones, some missing. Here the sample spans 130,000 or so clones, about 83% being singletons. What was sequenced was blood. The origin of this receptor is a man aged 25 to 45 in good health.

The CDR3 loop reads CALGTGDNSPLHF. CDR3 nucleotide sequence: TGTGCCTTAGGGACAGGGGATAATTCACCCCTCCACTTT. The chain uses TRBV30 and TRBJ1-6; 10 bases are shared with TRBD1. This CDR3 is built from 13 residues. With V trimmed by 7 bases and J by 5 bases, 2 bases remained unmatched. Per the germline V gene, CDR1 is GTSNPN and CDR2 is SVGIG (reference sequence).